This TCR beta chain was recorded in a study of cytomegalovirus exposure and HLA in healthy donors. Study results and caveats: Reports showed the classifier diagnosing cytomegalovirus status with high specificity and sensitivity. The availability of immune exposure information extended only to CMV serostatus.

A multiplex PCR was run with 60 Vbeta primers and 13 Jbeta primers. Study processing details: In a later analysis, the count reached 76 million or so unique TCR beta chains, with about 9.9 million shared. The method was immunoSEQ multiplex PCR; TCRdb's version includes in-frame clones alone and lacks a portion of them. V, J and clone size derive from that table, while D and trimming were established from the DNA sequence. The sample lists some 89,000 clones, about 78% occurring once. Comments on this clone: Antigen specificity is unknown.

The CDR3 loop spans 16 amino acids. Germline lookup yields CDR1 LNHDA and CDR2 SQIVND (reference sequence). V trimming: 6 bases; J trimming: 0 bases; junction bases outside the gene matches: 4. V usage is TRBV19 and J usage is TRBJ2-1; 11 positions match TRBD2. The sequence derives from a woman between 35 and 50 years old in good health and CMV-seropositive. The specimen sequenced was PBMCs. The DNA for the CDR3 is TGTGCCAGTAGGGTAGCGGGAGGGAGCTCCTACAATGAGCAGTTCTTC. Amino acids: CASRVAGGSSYNEQFF.